This T cell receptor beta chain was captured by sequencing in a study of blood T cell repertoires in COVID-19 (dated by TCRdb to 2020 to 2021). Background on the whole study: Collaborator samples came from the United States, Italy and Spain and covered acute and convalescent phases of COVID-19. The material from the prospective study consisted of cDNA or gDNA derived from T cells, B-cell-depleted T cells, or PBMCs. Deeply sampled blood TCRbeta repertoires from subjects exposed to, actively infected with, or recovered from COVID-19 were included in the dataset. The repertoires were released in a freely available public database meant as a resource for research on the immune response to SARS-CoV-2. The samples were drawn from two sources: the first 160 participants of the ongoing ImmuneRACE study, and 1,000 to 1,500 subjects contributed by 6 global collaborators. A de-identified subject ID, COVID-19 status, age in years and sex were almost always included in the sample metadata. Where HLA class I and class II types were available, the types were taken from metadata supplied by the sample provider, not from assay-based typing.

Of note for this clone: Its antigen is unknown. Base quality data are lacking; no much larger clone is found one base away.

Whole blood was collected in K2EDTA tubes by collaborating institutions according to the institutions' own protocols. For TCRbeta analysis, collaborators shipped samples in one of three forms: frozen whole blood, isolated PBMCs, or DNA extracted from either of those sample types. From the germline V gene, CDR1 is SGHAT and CDR2 is FQNNGV. The CDR3 has 13 amino acids, counting the end cysteine and phenylalanine. CDR3 DNA is the only sequence kept; it has 39 bases, read in frame from the first base. After removal of 4 bases from V and 10 bases from J, the junction retains 6 bases not matched to a gene. Results the study describes overall, beyond this receptor: How much clinical and demographic metadata was included differed by source and by participant, and the metadata was provided uncurated.

The immunoSEQ Assay, a bias-controlled multiplex PCR, was used to amplify TCRbeta CDR3 regions from genomic DNA. In the paper's pipeline: The number of nucleated cells in each sample was estimated by amplification of reference gene primers within the assay. Sequence reads were collapsed and filtered to measure the absolute abundance of every unique TCRbeta CDR3 rearrangement. Productive Simpson clonality was computed per sample as the square root of Simpson's diversity index over productive rearrangements. The immuneACCESS repertoire file appears here via TCRdb, limited to in-frame rearrangements. These files lack a portion of the clones; in checked studies, under half of the deficit traces to unresolved V genes, and the cause of the others is not known. V, J and clone size are taken as reported in that table, and D and trimming were inferred from the DNA itself. For this sample there are under 300,000 clones; roughly three quarters appear just once. Roughly 4.2% of the sample goes to the ten largest clones.

What was sequenced was peripheral blood. The sequence was obtained from a woman in her forties with active or convalescent COVID-19. The rearrangement combines TRBV11-2 with TRBJ2-1; TRBD1 agrees with 8 junctional bases. Read as DNA, the sequence is TGTGCCAGCAGCTATTACGGACAGGGAGAGCAGTTCTTC. Translation gives CASSYYGQGEQFF.